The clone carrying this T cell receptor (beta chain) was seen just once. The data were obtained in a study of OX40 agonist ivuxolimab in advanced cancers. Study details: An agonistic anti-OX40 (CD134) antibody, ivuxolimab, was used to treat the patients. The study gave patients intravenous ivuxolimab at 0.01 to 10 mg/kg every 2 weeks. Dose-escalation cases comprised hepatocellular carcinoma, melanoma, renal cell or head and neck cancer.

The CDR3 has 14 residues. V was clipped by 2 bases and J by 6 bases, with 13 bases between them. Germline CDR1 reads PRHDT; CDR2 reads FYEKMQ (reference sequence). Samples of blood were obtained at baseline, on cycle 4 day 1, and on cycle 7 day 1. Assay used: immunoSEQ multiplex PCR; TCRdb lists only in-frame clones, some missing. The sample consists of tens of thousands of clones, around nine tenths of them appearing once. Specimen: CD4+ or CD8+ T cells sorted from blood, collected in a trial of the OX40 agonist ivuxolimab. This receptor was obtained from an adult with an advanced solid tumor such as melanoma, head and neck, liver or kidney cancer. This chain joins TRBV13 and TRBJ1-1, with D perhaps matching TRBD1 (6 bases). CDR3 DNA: TGTGCCAGCAGCTTACCCTCACAGGGTCCTGAAGCTTTCTTT. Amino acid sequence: CASSLPSQGPEAFF.